The entry below gives a single T cell receptor (beta chain) sequence along with its context. The target antigen is unknown. Trimming cost V 2 bases and J 2 bases, with 10 bases left between them. CDR1 is SGHRS and CDR2 is YFSETQ in the germline V gene. This CDR3 has 14 amino acids. Clones were read by immunoSEQ multiplex PCR, and TCRdb kept only the in-frame ones, dropping some. The sample consists of a few million clones, more than 80% of them appearing once. The data were obtained in a study of shared clonotypes between healthy human individuals. Overall study findings and caveats: Despite large depth, sorted-subset datasets appeared incompletely sequenced. Sharing across four donors was highest in naive CD4 (roughly 5%) and lowest in memory CD8 (roughly 0.4%). A reduction in generation probabilities was seen for non-shared clonotypes relative to those shared by all four donors.

Researchers partitioned CD4+ cells into CD45RA+ naive and CD45RA-negative memory subsets. The sequenced material came from naive CD4+ T cells from PBMCs. Specified subset: CD45RA+ positively selected. The chain uses TRBV5-1 and TRBJ2-5; TRBD2 is a possible D gene (6 bases). The clonotype was recovered from a man aged 18 to 30 in good health. Some clones in this sample may be carry-over from other donors' samples. The CDR3 DNA reads TGCGCCAGCAGCTTAGCGGGCTGGCAAGAGACCCAGTACTTC. It codes for CASSLAGWQETQYF.